The 14 T cell receptor beta chains reported below all come from one sample, sequenced in a study of blood T cell repertoires in COVID-19. Clones were sequenced by immunoSEQ multiplex PCR, and TCRdb holds only the in-frame ones, with some missing. The sample includes roughly 120,000 clones, 75% to 90% of them seen just once. Sequenced sample: peripheral blood. These receptors all come from a man between 65 and 80 years old with active or convalescent COVID-19.

V and J are TRBV28 and TRBJ2-1; possible D gene TRBD2, 5 bases. The V gene lost 6 bases and the J gene lost 4 bases, with 13 bases spanning the gap. Germline V gene lookup returns CDR1 MDHEN and CDR2 SYDVKM. There are 14 residues in the CDR3. Here the CDR3 reads CASSPPGKYNEQFF. In nucleotides, the CDR3 is TGTGCCAGCAGCCCCCCGGGAAAGTACAATGAGCAGTTCTTC.

The chain employs TRBV6-6 and TRBJ2-1, with D perhaps TRBD1 (5 bases). The CDR3 totals 14 residues. The germline V gene encodes CDR1 MNHNY and CDR2 SVGAGI (reference sequence). With 1 base removed from V and 4 bases from J, the gap between germline ends came to 8 bases. This chain's CDR3 is CASSYLDSYNEQFF. CDR3 DNA: TGTGCCAGCAGTTACTTAGACAGTTACAATGAGCAGTTCTTC.

This sequence joins TRBV6-1 and TRBJ2-7, with 9 positions matching TRBD2. Per germline, CDR1 MNHNS and CDR2 SASEGT. CDR3 length: 15 amino acids. Trimming cost V 1 base and J 5 bases; bases outside gene matches: 6. CDR3 DNA: TGTGCCAGCAGTGAAGTTGGACTAGCGAAGCACGAGCAGTACTTC. Amino acids: CASSEVGLAKHEQYF.

This sequence joins TRBV5-4 and TRBJ2-5, with 7 bases that match TRBD1. This CDR3 has 13 amino acids. V lost 5 bases, J lost 5 bases, and 6 bases stayed unmatched. Germline CDR1 reads SGHNT; CDR2 reads YYREEE (reference sequence). The CDR3 DNA sequence: TGTGCCAGCAGGGAACAGGGGCTGGAGACCCAGTACTTC. Encoded protein: CASREQGLETQYF.

The V gene is TRBV25-1, the J gene TRBJ2-5, with D tentatively TRBD2 (5 bases). V lost 0 bases to trimming and J lost 9 bases, with 14 bases between them. The CDR3 is made up of 14 amino acids. Germline V gene data show CDR1 as MGHDK and CDR2 as SYGVNS. CDR3 amino acids: CASSEYIRARAQYF. The CDR3 DNA follows: TGTGCCAGCAGTGAATATATAAGGGCGAGGGCCCAGTACTTC.

The genes are TRBV3-1 (or the pseudogene TRBV3-2) and TRBJ2-2; D remains unclear. This CDR3 is 13 amino acids long. CDR1 and CDR2 (germline): LGHDT, YNNKEL (reference sequence). Between the trimmed V and J ends, which lost 0 bases and 7 bases, there was a span of 6 bases. The CDR3 sequence is CASSQDQNGELFF. DNA of the CDR3: TGTGCCAGCAGCCAAGATCAGAACGGGGAGCTGTTTTTT.

Details on this clone: One junction end disagrees with the germline gene, perhaps due to a read error. This rearrangement joins TRBV7-7 to TRBJ2-5; D may be TRBD2 (5 bases). The germline gives CDR1 SSHAT, CDR2 FNYEAQ (reference sequence). The CDR3 extends over 11 amino acids. CDR3 amino acids: CASSSSGTQYF. In DNA form, the CDR3 reads TGTGCTAGCAGTTCCAGCGGGACCCAGTACTTC.

The chain uses TRBV2 and TRBJ2-2, with 7 bases lining up with TRBD2. Germline V gene sequence: CDR1 SNHLY, CDR2 FYNNEI. CDR3 length: 14 residues. Germline trimming cut 0 bases from V and 5 bases from J; bases unmatched to any gene: 0. The CDR3 DNA reads TGTGCCAGCAGTGAAGCGGGGGGGACCGGGGAGCTGTTTTTT. Protein product: CASSEAGGTGELFF. The full variable domain, completed using reference TRBV2 and TRBJ2-2, is EPEVTQTPSHQVTQMGQEVILRCVPISNHLYFYWYRQILGQKVEFLVSFYNNEISEKSEIFDDQFSVERPDGSNFTLKIRSTKLEDSAMYFCASSEAGGTGELFFGEGSRLTVL.

The rearrangement uses TRBV28 and TRBJ1-6, with TRBD1 identical over 8 bases. V lost 2 bases to trimming and J lost 9 bases; unmatched junction nucleotides: 6. The CDR3 has 15 residues. Germline CDR1 and CDR2: MDHEN and SYDVKM. The CDR3 DNA reads TGTGCCAGCAGTTTAGCGGACAGGGTTCTTTCACCCCTCCACTTT. This sequence encodes CASSLADRVLSPLHF.

The chain links TRBV19 to TRBJ1-5, with TRBD1 matching over 12 bases. Germline V CDR1 and CDR2: LNHDA, SQIVND (reference sequence). The CDR3 sequence is 17 residues long. The V gene end was trimmed by 4 bases and the J gene end by 6 bases; junction bases not matched to a gene: 10. CDR3 residues: CASSKNGRDRGRQPQHF. The CDR3 nucleotides read TGTGCCAGTAGTAAGAACGGCCGGGACAGGGGGCGTCAGCCCCAGCATTTT.

The chain employs TRBV3-1 (or the pseudogene TRBV3-2) and TRBJ1-1; 8 bases are a match to TRBD1. V trimming: 4 bases; J trimming: 1 base; junction bases outside the gene matches: 5. Germline values: CDR1 LGHDT, CDR2 YNNKEL (reference sequence). The CDR3 contains 15 residues. CDR3 DNA: TGTGCCAGCAGCCTAACCGGGACAGGGAACACTGAAGCTTTCTTT. Translating it yields CASSLTGTGNTEAFF.

The CDR3 DNA reads as TGTGCCAGCGACTACTCTACAGGGGTGGACACAGATACGCAGTATTTT. Translation gives CASDYSTGVDTDTQYF. The V call is TRBV9, the J call TRBJ2-3, with TRBD1 matching 7 bases. Germline V gene lookup returns CDR1 SGDLS and CDR2 YYNGEE. J gave up 2 bases and V 7 bases, and 13 bases lay outside the gene matches. The CDR3 consists of 16 residues.

Comments on this clone: One end of the junction is discordant with germline, which a read error may explain. The genes are TRBV3-1 (or the pseudogene TRBV3-2) and TRBJ2-2; a weak D match, TRBD2 (6 bases). The germline CDR1 and CDR2 sequences are LGHDT and YNNKEL (reference sequence). The CDR3 contains 16 residues. In DNA, the CDR3 is TGTGCCAGCACCCAAGAGGACGGAGGGGCCACCGGGGAGCTGTTTTTT. Amino acid sequence: CASTQEDGGATGELFF.

The chain couples TRBV11-3 to TRBJ2-1; TRBD1 is a possible D gene (5 bases). Trimming shortened V by 4 bases and J by 1 base, and 14 bases separated the two germline ends. Germline loops: CDR1 SGHNT, CDR2 YENEEA. The CDR3 runs 16 residues. CDR3: CASSSRARGSYNEQFF. The CDR3 bases are TGTGCCAGCAGCTCCCGAGCAAGGGGTTCCTACAATGAGCAGTTCTTC.